These 32 T cell receptor beta chains were all obtained from the same sample, sequenced in a study of CD8+ T cells in alopecia areata. Described treatment: oral pan-JAK inhibitor, 5-10 mg twice daily. Sequencing templates came from extracted RNA that was reverse transcribed into cDNA. Clones were read by immunoSEQ multiplex PCR, and TCRdb kept only the in-frame ones, dropping some. This sample carries 150,000 to 250,000 clones, about 60% of them seen once, and the ten largest clones take less than 4%. Sequencing was performed on CD4+ T cells sorted from blood, taken at week 4, from a patient treated with tofacitinib. The receptors come from a human donor with alopecia areata.

The chain carries TRBV6-6 and TRBJ1-6; 9 bases line up with TRBD1. The CDR3 covers 16 residues. With 3 bases clipped from V and 12 bases from J, the junction kept 12 bases outside the gene matches. Germline assignment: CDR1 MNHNY and CDR2 SVGAGI (reference sequence). Here the CDR3 DNA reads TGTGCCAGCAGTTATCCCCCCGGACAGGGGAGTAGACCCCTCCACTTT. Translation gives CASSYPPGQGSRPLHF.

The chain couples TRBV20-1 to TRBJ2-1; a weak D match, TRBD2 (6 bases). The V end was cut by 6 bases, the J end by 7 bases, with 10 bases between. Germline CDR1 reads DFQATT; CDR2 reads SNEGSKA (reference sequence). The length of the CDR3 is 11 residues. As DNA, the CDR3 is TGCAGTGCGTCGACTAGTAATGAGCAGTTCTTC. Encoded protein: CSASTSNEQFF.

The rearrangement joins TRBV5-4 to TRBJ2-1, with TRBD2 as a possible D gene (6 bases). Germline V gene sequence: CDR1 SGHNT, CDR2 YYREEE (reference sequence). Trimming took off 4 bases at V and 12 bases at J, with 20 bases between the two ends. The CDR3 consists of 14 residues. CDR3 nucleotides: TGTGCCAGCAGCAGGGCCTCGGGGCAGGAGGGGCAGTTCTTC. The encoded protein is CASSRASGQEGQFF.

This clone has only one observation. This sequence joins TRBV30 and TRBJ2-5; D is possibly TRBD1 or TRBD2 (5 bases each). The V gene's germline CDR1 is GTSNPN and CDR2 SVGIG (reference sequence). This CDR3 spans 13 amino acids. The V end was cut by 1 base, the J end by 4 bases, with 10 bases between. CDR3 protein: CAWSEQGVETQYF. The DNA for the CDR3 is TGTGCCTGGAGTGAGCAGGGAGTAGAGACCCAGTACTTC. Variable domain in full (rest from reference TRBV30 and TRBJ2-5): SQTIHQWPATLVQPVGSPLSLECTVEGTSNPNLYWYRQAAGRGLQLLFYSVGIGQISSEVPQNLSASRPQDRQFILSSKKLLLSDSGFYLCAWSEQGVETQYFGPGTRLLVL.

This chain connects TRBV28 to TRBJ1-1; 7 bases agree with TRBD1. The CDR3 has 15 amino acids. The J segment lost 6 bases and the V segment lost 2 bases, leaving 9 bases of the junction unmatched. The germline V gene encodes CDR1 MDHEN and CDR2 SYDVKM. The CDR3 DNA sequence: TGTGCCAGCAGTTTACCACAGGGGATTTTGGCTGAAGCTTTCTTT. Translating gives CASSLPQGILAEAFF.

In this sample, this clone turned up a few times. The chain is built from TRBV19 and TRBJ2-3; 7 bases line up with TRBD1. Trimming at V came to 5 bases and at J to 0 bases, leaving 11 bases not matched to a gene. This CDR3 region has 17 residues. Germline-derived CDR1 and CDR2 are LNHDA and SQIVND (reference sequence). The CDR3 bases are TGTGCCAGTAGTGCCGGGACAGTTCCCCCTAGCACAGATACGCAGTATTTT. It yields the protein CASSAGTVPPSTDTQYF.

The V gene is TRBV6-5, the J gene TRBJ2-5, with TRBD2 identical over 9 bases. The CDR3 loop spans 14 amino acids. V lost 5 bases, J lost 2 bases, and 3 bases stayed unmatched. In germline, CDR1 is MNHEY, CDR2 SVGAGI. In nucleotides, the CDR3 is TGTGCCAGCAGTGCTAGCGGGGCTCAAGAGACCCAGTACTTC. Translated, it gives CASSASGAQETQYF.

This clone was seen more than once but under ten times. This chain joins TRBV18 and TRBJ1-5; D uncertain. The germline V gene has CDR1 KGHSH and CDR2 LQKENI. Trimming removed 3 bases at V and 0 bases at J, with 12 bases between. The CDR3 has 16 residues. In DNA, the CDR3 is TGTGCCAGCTCACCTAGGTCAGGTATTAGCAATCAGCCCCAGCATTTT. Translating it yields CASSPRSGISNQPQHF.

This CDR3 reads CASTRIEGAEAFF. Written as DNA, the CDR3 is TGTGCCAGCACCCGAATTGAGGGAGCTGAAGCTTTCTTT. The chain couples TRBV6-5 to TRBJ1-1; no clear D gene. CDR1 is MNHEY, CDR2 SVGAGI, per germline. The V end lost 7 bases, the J end lost 6 bases, and 15 bases lay between the germline ends. This CDR3 contains 13 residues.

This clone has just a few counts. The chain recombines TRBV29-1 with TRBJ2-1; perhaps TRBD1 as D (5 bases). Germline V gives CDR1 SQVTM, CDR2 ANQGSEA. This CDR3 region has 13 residues. V lost 3 bases and J 10 bases, leaving 16 bases between the germline ends. Written as DNA, the CDR3 is TGCAGCGTTGATGGTGCAGGGCGGCAGGAGCAGTTCTTC. This encodes CSVDGAGRQEQFF.

This clone was observed once. The chain carries TRBV6-1 and TRBJ1-2, with a possible D match to TRBD1 (5 bases). Trimming stripped 2 bases from V and 11 bases from J, with 18 bases between. Germline V gene sequence: CDR1 MNHNS, CDR2 SASEGT. The length of the CDR3 is 14 residues. For the CDR3, the DNA is TGTGCCAGCAGTGAAAGGGGTCGGGCCGTTGGATACACCTTC. Amino acid sequence: CASSERGRAVGYTF.

In DNA, the CDR3 is TGTGCCTGGAGTGTACAACTAGGGGAAGGGACCCAGTACTTC. This translates into CAWSVQLGEGTQYF. This chain joins TRBV30 and TRBJ2-5, with D possibly being TRBD1 or TRBD2 (5 bases each). This CDR3 has 14 amino acids. Germline CDR1 is GTSNPN and CDR2 is SVGIG (reference sequence). Deletions cut 0 bases from V and 7 bases from J, with 15 bases between. Looking up the rest from reference TRBV30 and TRBJ2-5 gives the full variable domain: SQTIHQWPATLVQPVGSPLSLECTVEGTSNPNLYWYRQAAGRGLQLLFYSVGIGQISSEVPQNLSASRPQDRQFILSSKKLLLSDSGFYLCAWSVQLGEGTQYFGPGTRLLVL.

The table lists this clone with a few counts. The chain links TRBV29-1 to TRBJ2-6; 12 positions agree with TRBD2. The CDR3 totals 18 residues. Germline V lookup: CDR1 SQVTM, CDR2 ANQGSEA. V was clipped by 0 bases and J by 4 bases; unmatched bases: 7. As DNA, the CDR3 is TGCAGCGTTGAAGAGACTAGCGGGGGACCGGCAGGGGCCAACGTCCTGACTTTC. This sequence encodes CSVEETSGGPAGANVLTF. The full variable domain, with the rest looked up from reference TRBV29-1 and TRBJ2-6, is SAVISQKPSRDICQRGTSLTIQCQVDSQVTMMFWYRQQPGQSLTLIATANQGSEATYESGFVIDKFPISRPNLTFSTLTVSNMSPEDSSIYLCSVEETSGGPAGANVLTFGAGSRLTVL.

The chain has TRBV5-1 and TRBJ2-2, with D hard to call. Deletions cut 3 bases from V and 3 bases from J, with 6 bases between. This CDR3 contains 13 residues. Germline CDR1 is SGHRS and CDR2 is YFSETQ. CDR3 nucleotides: TGCGCCAGCAGCTGGAAGGACACCGGGGAGCTGTTTTTT. This codes for CASSWKDTGELFF.

The V call is TRBV7-9, the J call TRBJ2-7, with D perhaps given as TRBD1 or TRBD2 (5 bases each). With 8 bases removed from V and 5 bases from J, the gap between germline ends came to 19 bases. Germline V lookup: CDR1 SEHNR, CDR2 FQNEAQ (reference sequence). The CDR3 contains 14 residues. This CDR3 reads CASGPGTERNEQYF. In DNA, the CDR3 is TGTGCCAGCGGGCCCGGGACGGAGAGAAACGAGCAGTACTTC.

V gene TRBV27 combines with J gene TRBJ1-1, with D uncertain. The germline CDR1 and CDR2 sequences are MNHEY and SMNVEV (reference sequence). Trimming removed 2 bases from V and 0 bases from J, with 4 bases in between. The CDR3 covers 13 residues. CDR3 residues: CASSLRMNTEAFF. In DNA form, the CDR3 reads TGTGCCAGCAGTTTAAGGATGAACACTGAAGCTTTCTTT.

This clone was seen a single time. The genes are TRBV4-1 and TRBJ1-5; tentatively, D is TRBD1 (5 bases). This CDR3 contains 16 residues. Trimming took off 1 base at V and 4 bases at J, with 14 bases between the two ends. Germline assignment: CDR1 MGHRA and CDR2 YSYEKL. CDR3: CASSQVLMGLNQPQHF. The CDR3 DNA reads as TGCGCCAGCAGCCAAGTGCTTATGGGGCTAAATCAGCCCCAGCATTTT.

This clone has a handful of counts. CDR3 in amino acids: CAWSRRGAGVAEAFF. The CDR3 nucleotides read TGTGCCTGGAGTCGCCGCGGGGCGGGAGTGGCTGAAGCTTTCTTT. This chain connects TRBV30 to TRBJ1-1, with D possibly being TRBD1 (5 bases). CDR3 size: 15 residues. Looked up from germline, CDR1 is GTSNPN and CDR2 is SVGIG (reference sequence). V was pared by 2 bases and J by 6 bases, with 19 bases between.

The chain has TRBV10-3 and TRBJ2-7, with 7 positions matching TRBD1. The CDR3 is made up of 14 amino acids. In germline, CDR1 is ENHRY, CDR2 SYGVKD. The ends lost 0 bases at V and 2 bases at J; junction bases unmatched: 1. CDR3 nucleotides: TGTGCCATCAGTGAGTCAACAGGGGCCTACGAGCAGTACTTC. Translation: CAISESTGAYEQYF.

A few counts support this clone. The chain recombines TRBV28 with TRBJ1-5; D remains ambiguous. The CDR3 consists of 12 residues. Germline loops: CDR1 MDHEN, CDR2 SYDVKM. V was trimmed by 7 bases and J by 5 bases, leaving 9 bases between them. CDR3: CASTRADQPQHF. As DNA, the CDR3 is TGTGCCAGCACGCGGGCCGATCAGCCCCAGCATTTT.

This sequence joins TRBV29-1 and TRBJ1-2; D call uncertain. The CDR3 sequence is 13 residues long. Germline assignment: CDR1 SQVTM and CDR2 ANQGSEA. The V gene lost 6 bases and the J gene lost 2 bases, with 13 bases spanning the gap. The CDR3 protein is CSVGRRFNYGYTF. Here the CDR3 DNA reads TGCAGCGTCGGGAGGCGATTCAACTATGGCTACACCTTC.

Concerning this clone: The same CDR3 also results from other DNA sequences found in this sample. This chain uses TRBV7-2 with TRBJ1-1; no definite D call. Germline CDR1 SGHTA, CDR2 FQGNSA. V was shortened by 5 bases and J by 1 base, with 5 bases between the two germline ends. This CDR3 region has 12 residues. This CDR3 reads CASSRTNTEAFF. The CDR3 DNA reads as TGTGCCAGCAGCCGTACGAACACTGAAGCTTTCTTT.

This clone appeared once. CDR3 region: CASSLRGNEQFF. Written as DNA, the CDR3 is TGTGCCAGCAGTTTACGGGGGAATGAGCAGTTCTTC. The V gene is TRBV27, the J gene TRBJ2-1; possible D gene TRBD2, 6 bases. The V gene's germline CDR1 is MNHEY and CDR2 SMNVEV (reference sequence). This CDR3 is 12 amino acids long. The V and J ends lost 2 bases and 7 bases respectively, with 6 bases between them.

The table lists this clone with a few counts. The chain combines TRBV2 with TRBJ2-1; 10 bases are a match to TRBD2. Germline V CDR1 and CDR2: SNHLY, FYNNEI. The J segment lost 15 bases and the V segment lost 5 bases, leaving 7 bases of the junction unmatched. This CDR3 contains 12 residues. The CDR3 spells CASSPTSGFLFF. DNA of the CDR3: TGTGCCAGCAGTCCGACTAGCGGGTTCTTGTTCTTC.

This clone occurred a few times. V is TRBV28 and J is TRBJ2-7; 7 nucleotides line up with TRBD1. With 5 bases clipped from V and 3 bases from J, the junction kept 7 bases outside the gene matches. The CDR3 is 14 amino acids. From germline, CDR1 is MDHEN and CDR2 SYDVKM. This CDR3 is CASSPTRDSYEQYF. In DNA, the CDR3 is TGTGCCAGCAGTCCAACCCGGGACAGCTACGAGCAGTACTTC. The entire variable domain, with the rest obtained from reference TRBV28 and TRBJ2-7, is as follows: DVKVTQSSRYLVKRTGEKVFLECVQDMDHENMFWYRQDPGLGLRLIYFSYDVKMKEKGDIPEGYSVSREKKERFSLILESASTNQTSMYLCASSPTRDSYEQYFGPGTRLTVT.

This rearrangement joins TRBV7-9 to TRBJ2-3, with unresolved D. The CDR3 extends over 12 amino acids. Germline V gives CDR1 SEHNR, CDR2 FQNEAQ (reference sequence). Trimming cost V 4 bases and J 5 bases, with 7 bases left between them. The CDR3 region has the DNA TGTGCCAGCAGCTCCTCTAGAGATACGCAGTATTTT. This gives the protein CASSSSRDTQYF.

The V and J genes are TRBV10-3 and TRBJ2-7; D is possibly TRBD1 or TRBD2 (5 bases each). The germline V gene has CDR1 ENHRY and CDR2 SYGVKD. This CDR3 is built from 14 residues. The V gene lost 4 bases and the J gene lost 0 bases, with 10 bases spanning the gap. CDR3 in DNA: TGTGCCATCAGTGCACGGGACGGCTCCTACGAGCAGTACTTC. Protein sequence: CAISARDGSYEQYF.

Concerning this clone: The sample contains more than one DNA sequence encoding this CDR3. This CDR3 reads CSVVAGAYEQYF. For the CDR3, the DNA is TGCAGCGTTGTTGCAGGGGCCTACGAGCAGTACTTC. The chain is built from TRBV29-1 and TRBJ2-7; TRBD1 is a possible D gene (6 bases). CDR1 is SQVTM, CDR2 ANQGSEA, per germline. The CDR3 is made up of 12 amino acids. V lost 4 bases, J lost 2 bases, and 9 bases lay in between.

This chain joins TRBV11-2 and TRBJ2-7; D unresolved. The CDR3 has 13 amino acids. Germline CDR1 reads SGHAT; CDR2 reads FQNNGV. V gave up 11 bases and J gave up 0 bases, with 14 bases separating them. The CDR3: CASGDTPSYEQYF. In DNA, the CDR3 is TGTGCCTCAGGTGACACTCCCTCCTACGAGCAGTACTTC.

This clone was counted a few times. DNA for the CDR3: TGTGCCAGCAGTTTAAATGCCCCTGGCGGGGGAATATACAATGAGCAGTTCTTC. Its protein product is CASSLNAPGGGIYNEQFF. The chain has TRBV27 and TRBJ2-1; TRBD2 aligns across 7 bases. The J segment lost 4 bases and the V segment lost 2 bases, leaving 14 bases of the junction unmatched. The CDR3 is made up of 18 amino acids. Germline assignment: CDR1 MNHEY and CDR2 SMNVEV (reference sequence).

In DNA form, the CDR3 reads TGTGCCAGCAGTTACCGGGACGGAGCCACTGAAGCTTTCTTT. Translated: CASSYRDGATEAFF. The chain employs TRBV6-5 and TRBJ1-1; tentative D call: TRBD1 (5 bases). Germline V gives CDR1 MNHEY, CDR2 SVGAGI. The CDR3 loop spans 14 amino acids. The ends were cut back, 2 bases at V and 4 bases at J, with 11 bases in the middle.

The chain links TRBV2 to TRBJ2-3; TRBD2 aligns across 7 bases. The CDR3 consists of 15 residues. The J segment lost 0 bases and the V segment lost 7 bases, leaving 7 bases of the junction unmatched. Germline CDR1 SNHLY, CDR2 FYNNEI. The CDR3 DNA reads as TGTGCCAGCAAAGGGGACTACCAAAGCACAGATACGCAGTATTTT. Its translation: CASKGDYQSTDTQYF.